This section outlines one T cell receptor (beta chain) sequence together with its context. Profiled with immunoSEQ multiplex PCR; TCRdb holds only in-frame clones, not every one. The sample records approximately 170,000 clones, around 90% being singletons. These data belong to a study of blood T cell repertoires in COVID-19. CDR1 SGHRS and CDR2 YFSETQ come from the germline V gene. V was clipped by 4 bases and J by 4 bases; unmatched bases: 6. The CDR3 is made up of 15 amino acids. The source of this sequence is a man aged 18 to 29 with COVID-19, enrolled during active disease. V and J are TRBV5-1 and TRBJ1-3, with TRBD1 matching 9 bases. The sequencing sample was made of peripheral blood. CDR3 nucleotides: TGCGCCAGCAGCGCCCTAACAGGGGGCGGAAACACCATATATTTT. Its translation is CASSALTGGGNTIYF. Drawing the rest from reference TRBV5-1 and TRBJ1-3, the complete variable domain is KAGVTQTPRYLIKTRGQQVTLSCSPISGHRSVSWYQQTPGQGLQFLFEYFSETQRNKGNFPGRFSGRQFSNSRSEMNVSTLELGDSALYLCASSALTGGGNTIYFGEGSWLTVV.